This T cell receptor (beta chain) appears in the sequencing data of a study of blood T cell repertoires in COVID-19. Study-level background: T cells, B-cell-depleted T cells, or PBMCs provided the cDNA or gDNA that served as material.

Trimming cost V 4 bases and J 5 bases, with 16 bases left between them. CDR3 size: 16 residues. Germline lookup yields CDR1 KGHDR and CDR2 SFDVKD. Produced via immunoSEQ multiplex PCR; TCRdb's table is partial and in-frame only. The data contain about 100,000 clones, roughly nine tenths of them singletons. The chain combines TRBV24-1 with TRBJ2-2, with a weak D call TRBD1 (5 bases). The source material was peripheral blood. The receptor comes from a woman older than 75 with acute or convalescent COVID-19. The CDR3 sequence: CATSDAGHDPTGELFF. CDR3 nucleotide sequence: TGTGCCACCAGTGACGCCGGACACGATCCAACCGGGGAGCTGTTTTTT.